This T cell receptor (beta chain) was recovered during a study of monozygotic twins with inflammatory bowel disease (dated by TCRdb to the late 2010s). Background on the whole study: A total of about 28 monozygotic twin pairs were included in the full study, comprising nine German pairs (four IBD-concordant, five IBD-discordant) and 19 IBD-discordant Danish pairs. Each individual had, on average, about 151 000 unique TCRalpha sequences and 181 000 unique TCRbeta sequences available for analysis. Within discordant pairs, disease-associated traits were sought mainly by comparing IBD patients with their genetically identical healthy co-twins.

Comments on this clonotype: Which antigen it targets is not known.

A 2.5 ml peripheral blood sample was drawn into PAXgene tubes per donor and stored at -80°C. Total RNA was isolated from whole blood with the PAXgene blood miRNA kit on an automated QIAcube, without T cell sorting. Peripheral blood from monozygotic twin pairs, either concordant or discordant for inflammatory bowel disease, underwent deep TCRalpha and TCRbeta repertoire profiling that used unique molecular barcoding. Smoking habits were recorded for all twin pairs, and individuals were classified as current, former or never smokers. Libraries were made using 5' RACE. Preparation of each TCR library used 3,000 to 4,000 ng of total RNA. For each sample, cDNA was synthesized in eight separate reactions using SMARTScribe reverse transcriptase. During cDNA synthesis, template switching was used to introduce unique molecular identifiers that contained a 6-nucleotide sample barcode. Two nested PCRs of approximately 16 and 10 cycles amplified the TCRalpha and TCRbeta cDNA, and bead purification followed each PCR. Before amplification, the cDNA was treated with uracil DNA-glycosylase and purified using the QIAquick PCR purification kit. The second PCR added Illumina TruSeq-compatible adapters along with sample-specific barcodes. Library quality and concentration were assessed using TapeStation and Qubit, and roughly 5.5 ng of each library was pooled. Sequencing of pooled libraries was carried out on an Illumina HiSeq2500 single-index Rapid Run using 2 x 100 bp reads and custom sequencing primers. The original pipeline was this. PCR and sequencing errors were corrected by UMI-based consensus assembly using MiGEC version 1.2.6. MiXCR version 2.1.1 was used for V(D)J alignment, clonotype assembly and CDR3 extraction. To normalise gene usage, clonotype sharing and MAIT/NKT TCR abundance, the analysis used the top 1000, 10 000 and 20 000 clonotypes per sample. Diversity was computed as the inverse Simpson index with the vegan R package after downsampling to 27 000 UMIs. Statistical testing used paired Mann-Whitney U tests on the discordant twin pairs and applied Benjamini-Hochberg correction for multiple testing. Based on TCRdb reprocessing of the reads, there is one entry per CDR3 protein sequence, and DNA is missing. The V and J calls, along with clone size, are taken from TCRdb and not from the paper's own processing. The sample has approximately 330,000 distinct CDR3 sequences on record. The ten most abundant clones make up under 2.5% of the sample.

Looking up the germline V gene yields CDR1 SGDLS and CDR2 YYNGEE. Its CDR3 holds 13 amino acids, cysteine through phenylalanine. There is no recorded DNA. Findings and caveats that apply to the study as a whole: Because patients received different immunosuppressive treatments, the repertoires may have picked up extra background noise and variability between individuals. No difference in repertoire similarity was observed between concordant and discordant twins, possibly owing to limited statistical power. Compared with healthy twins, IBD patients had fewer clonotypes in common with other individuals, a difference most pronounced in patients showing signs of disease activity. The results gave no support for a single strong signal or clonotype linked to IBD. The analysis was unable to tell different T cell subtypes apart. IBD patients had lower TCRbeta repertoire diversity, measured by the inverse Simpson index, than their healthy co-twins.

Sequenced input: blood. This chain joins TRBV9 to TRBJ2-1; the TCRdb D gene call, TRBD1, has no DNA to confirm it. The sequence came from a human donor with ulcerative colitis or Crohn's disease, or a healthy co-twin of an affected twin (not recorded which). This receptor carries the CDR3 CASSGTGGNEQFF.